This T cell receptor (beta chain) was sequenced during a study of T cell clones after liver transplantation. Note on this clone: Its ends do not fully match the called genes, so a read error is possible.

The assay was immunoSEQ multiplex PCR, and TCRdb's table has in-frame clones only and misses some. The sample shows 75,000 to 95,000 clones, approximately 80% of them seen only once. Per germline, CDR1 MNHNS and CDR2 SASEGT. CDR3 length equals 13 residues. The sample consisted of CD4+ T cells from blood, taken about 50 months after liver transplant. The rearrangement links TRBV6-1 to TRBJ2-7; 8 bases match TRBD1. The TCR sequence derives from a human patient who received a liver transplant. Some T cells may arise from the graft donor. The DNA of the CDR3 is TGTGCCAGCAGGCCGGCCATCCCGGGACAGGACCTCTTC. Translation gives CASRPAIPGQDLF.